This T cell receptor (beta chain) appears in the sequencing data of a study of T cell responses to AZD1222 COVID-19 vaccine. As regards this clone: Its cognate antigen is unknown.

Sequencing was performed with immunoSEQ multiplex PCR; in TCRdb, only in-frame clones are kept and a portion is missing. The sample yields some 120,000 clones, about 94% seen once. Study findings and constraints: Baseline seropositives among AZD1222 recipients totaled only five or six. Increases in Spike-specific TCR breadth and depth were seen after two AZD1222 doses. Targeting of unmutated variant regions was reportedly seen in nearly half of spike-specific TCRs.

Trimming left V 0 bases short and J 1 base short, with 11 bases between. The germline V gene encodes CDR1 MRHNA and CDR2 SNTAGT. CDR3 size: 16 residues. This TCR came from an adult in good health. This specimen consisted of peripheral blood, obtained on day 0 of AZD1222 vaccination. V is TRBV6-4 and J is TRBJ2-3; D is possibly TRBD1 or TRBD2 (5 bases each). CDR3 sequence (DNA): TGTGCCAGCAGTGACTCAGGGACGACCGGCACAGATACGCAGTATTTT. Protein sequence: CASSDSGTTGTDTQYF.